The 28 T cell receptor beta chains listed next were all sequenced from one sample in a study of cytomegalovirus exposure and HLA in healthy donors. The PCR used 60 Vbeta and 13 Jbeta primers. The assay was immunoSEQ multiplex PCR, and TCRdb's table has in-frame clones only and misses some. The table lists approximately 69,000 clones, approximately 74% of them singletons. Sequencing was carried out using PBMCs. Receptors were obtained from a woman aged 25 to 39 in good health and CMV-seropositive.

This rearrangement joins TRBV10-3 to TRBJ1-4; D is possibly TRBD1 (6 bases). The CDR3 is 12 amino acids. Germline loops: CDR1 ENHRY, CDR2 SYGVKD. The V end lost 10 bases, the J end lost 7 bases, and 13 bases lay between the germline ends. CDR3 sequence reads: CATRGPGEKLFF. CDR3 in DNA: TGTGCCACCAGGGGTCCGGGTGAAAAACTGTTTTTT.

The CDR3 DNA follows: TGTGCCAGCAGGCCCACTCTGACCGGGTTGAACACTGAAGCTTTCTTT. Encoded protein: CASRPTLTGLNTEAFF. This rearrangement joins TRBV2 to TRBJ1-1; D unclear. Per the germline V gene, CDR1 is SNHLY and CDR2 is FYNNEI. CDR3 length equals 16 residues. V was cut by 6 bases and J by 0 bases, with 17 bases left in between.

For this clone: An end of the junction differs from the germline gene, which may be a read error. This specimen includes other DNA sequences encoding the same CDR3. The rearrangement links TRBV30 to TRBJ1-5; 7 bases align to TRBD1. The CDR3 is 14 amino acids. The V gene's germline CDR1 is GTSNPN and CDR2 SVGIG (reference sequence). The CDR3 DNA sequence: TGCGCCTGGAGTCGGGACAGTAGCAATCAGCCCCAGCATTTT. Translating it yields CAWSRDSSNQPQHF.

This chain connects TRBV5-4 to TRBJ1-2; TRBD1 matches at 7 bases. CDR3 size: 12 residues. With V trimmed by 4 bases and J by 7 bases, 4 bases remained unmatched. Germline assignment: CDR1 SGHNT and CDR2 YYREEE (reference sequence). The CDR3 coding sequence is TGTGCCAGCAGCGCCAGGGGGTTTGGCTACACCTTC. Its translation: CASSARGFGYTF.

The CDR3 spells CASIKGQPNTEAFF. In DNA, the CDR3 is TGTGCCAGCATCAAAGGACAGCCAAACACTGAAGCTTTCTTT. The chain uses TRBV7-9 and TRBJ1-1; possibly TRBD1 for D (6 bases). This CDR3 comprises 14 residues. The V end was cut by 7 bases, the J end by 2 bases, with 14 bases between. The germline V gene encodes CDR1 SEHNR and CDR2 FQNEAQ (reference sequence).

The chain combines TRBV30 with TRBJ1-4, with D perhaps matching TRBD1 (6 bases). This CDR3 comprises 15 residues. Between the trimmed V and J ends, which lost 2 bases and 8 bases, there was a span of 18 bases. Germline loops: CDR1 GTSNPN, CDR2 SVGIG (reference sequence). CDR3 sequence reads: CAWSPPGGRVEKLFF. For the CDR3, the DNA is TGTGCCTGGAGTCCTCCCGGGGGGCGGGTAGAAAAACTGTTTTTT. Variable domain in full (rest from reference TRBV30 and TRBJ1-4): SQTIHQWPATLVQPVGSPLSLECTVEGTSNPNLYWYRQAAGRGLQLLFYSVGIGQISSEVPQNLSASRPQDRQFILSSKKLLLSDSGFYLCAWSPPGGRVEKLFFGSGTQLSVL.

The chain is built from TRBV7-2 and TRBJ1-2, with no clear D. Trimming removed 1 base from V and 0 bases from J, with 9 bases in between. This CDR3 region has 15 residues. Germline CDR1 SGHTA, CDR2 FQGNSA. The CDR3 sequence is CASSLGRRANYGYTF. Here the CDR3 DNA reads TGTGCCAGCAGCTTAGGGCGGAGAGCTAACTATGGCTACACCTTC.

The chain combines TRBV5-1 with TRBJ1-1; D is unresolved. The CDR3 is 14 amino acids. Trimming cost V 2 bases and J 1 base, with 9 bases left between them. Germline-derived CDR1 and CDR2 are SGHRS and YFSETQ. CDR3 amino acids: CASSFSTPNTEAFF. Written as DNA, the CDR3 is TGCGCCAGCAGCTTCAGTACACCGAACACTGAAGCTTTCTTT.

The V call is TRBV6-6, the J call TRBJ2-7; D is possibly TRBD2 (6 bases). CDR1 and CDR2 from the germline V gene are MNHNY and SVGAGI (reference sequence). The CDR3 has 14 residues. V dropped 5 bases and J dropped 1 base, with 12 bases sitting between them. CDR3 sequence (DNA): TGTGCCAGCAGTGGGGGGACCCAGTCCTACGAGCAGTACTTC. The encoded protein is CASSGGTQSYEQYF.

The V and J genes are TRBV4-2 and TRBJ1-1; maybe TRBD1 (5 bases). Trimming left V 0 bases short and J 1 base short, with 15 bases between. CDR3 size: 17 residues. CDR1 LGHNA and CDR2 YNFKEQ come from the germline V gene. CDR3 residues: CASSQERYGQGNTEAFF. The CDR3 DNA sequence: TGTGCCAGCAGCCAAGAAAGGTATGGGCAGGGGAACACTGAAGCTTTCTTT.

This clone was observed once. V gene TRBV21-1 combines with J gene TRBJ2-5; the table's D gene call, TRBD2, was not cross checked with the DNA. The closer fit of TRBJ2-7 to the DNA end suggests the J call may be wrong. TRBV21-1 constitutes a pseudogene. This CDR3 has 10 residues. CDR3 loop: CASTHYEQYF. The CDR3 DNA reads TGTGCCAGCACGCACTACGAGCAGTACTTC.

This chain uses TRBV15 with TRBJ2-7; D remains unclear. CDR1 and CDR2 from the germline V gene are LNHNV and YYDKDF (reference sequence). CDR3 size: 13 residues. Deletions cut 0 bases from V and 2 bases from J, with 5 bases between. The CDR3 sequence is CATSRDSAYEQYF. CDR3 coding DNA: TGTGCCACCAGCAGAGACAGCGCCTACGAGCAGTACTTC.

This chain links TRBV11-3 with TRBJ2-3; D perhaps matches TRBD2 (7 bases). With 4 bases removed from V and 3 bases from J, the gap between germline ends came to 11 bases. Germline CDR1 reads SGHNT; CDR2 reads YENEEA. There are 14 residues in the CDR3. CDR3 sequence (DNA): TGTGCCAGCAGCTCCAGGGGAGGGACAGATACGCAGTATTTT. It encodes CASSSRGGTDTQYF.

The rearrangement links TRBV29-1 to TRBJ2-3, with D maybe TRBD2 (7 bases). Between the trimmed V and J ends, which lost 1 base and 5 bases, there was a span of 25 bases. This CDR3 comprises 18 residues. The V gene's germline CDR1 is SQVTM and CDR2 ANQGSEA. CDR3 protein: CSVEGGGARNLNRDTQYF. The DNA of the CDR3 is TGCAGCGTTGAAGGGGGGGGCGCAAGGAACCTAAACAGAGATACGCAGTATTTT.

The chain uses TRBV2 and TRBJ1-4, with unresolved D. The CDR3 is 11 amino acids. Trimming took 6 bases from V and 10 from J, leaving 9 bases between them. Germline CDR1 reads SNHLY; CDR2 reads FYNNEI. The CDR3 DNA follows: TGTGCCAGCAGGATGACGGGAAAACTGTTTTTT. Protein sequence: CASRMTGKLFF.

In its sample, this clone was seen a few times. CDR3 bases: TGTGCCAGTAGTACCTCTAGGAGGTCCGAGCAGTACTTC. Translated: CASSTSRRSEQYF. The chain employs TRBV19 and TRBJ2-7, with D possibly TRBD2 on 5 matching bases. Germline assignment: CDR1 LNHDA and CDR2 SQIVND (reference sequence). V was pared by 4 bases and J by 6 bases, with 13 bases between. The CDR3 has 13 amino acids.

This clone came up a few times. The chain employs TRBV5-1 and TRBJ2-6; 8 nucleotides line up with TRBD1. The germline V gene encodes CDR1 SGHRS and CDR2 YFSETQ. The CDR3 loop spans 15 amino acids. Unmatched junction bases numbered 2, after V lost 4 bases and J lost 2 bases. CDR3 sequence (DNA): TGCGCCAGCAGCCCACAGGGGGCTGGGGCCAACGTCCTGACTTTC. Translation: CASSPQGAGANVLTF.

The V gene is TRBV28, the J gene TRBJ1-1; D remains unclear. V shed 5 bases and J shed 1 base, with 17 bases lying between them. CDR3 length equals 16 residues. CDR1 and CDR2 from the germline V gene are MDHEN and SYDVKM. The CDR3 DNA is TGTGCCAGCAGTCCCCGAGGGCGGTCTTCGAACACTGAAGCTTTCTTT. As protein: CASSPRGRSSNTEAFF.

The chain combines TRBV4-1 with TRBJ1-1; a possible D gene is TRBD1 (6 bases). V lost 0 bases, J lost 4 bases, and 15 bases lay in between. Germline CDR1 reads MGHRA; CDR2 reads YSYEKL. This CDR3 is built from 16 residues. The CDR3 DNA is TGCGCCAGCAGCCAAGATAGGCAGGGGAGGGTCACTGAAGCTTTCTTT. Protein product: CASSQDRQGRVTEAFF.

The rearrangement joins TRBV5-1 to TRBJ2-7; 7 bases fit TRBD2. This CDR3 has 13 amino acids. From germline, CDR1 is SGHRS and CDR2 YFSETQ. Trimming cost V 0 bases and J 9 bases; bases outside gene matches: 6. The CDR3: CASSLAPSGAQYF. CDR3 nucleotides: TGCGCCAGCAGCTTGGCGCCTAGCGGAGCGCAGTACTTC.

The chain links TRBV29-1 to TRBJ2-5; D is perhaps TRBD1 (5 bases). Germline loops: CDR1 SQVTM, CDR2 ANQGSEA. This CDR3 contains 12 residues. Between the trimmed V and J ends, which lost 4 bases and 5 bases, there was a span of 11 bases. The CDR3 DNA is TGCAGCGTTGTTAAGGGGATGGAGACCCAGTACTTC. Translation gives CSVVKGMETQYF.

This clone was counted only a few times. This chain uses TRBV2 with TRBJ2-7; 7 bases line up with TRBD1. CDR3 size: 13 residues. V lost 3 bases and J lost 7; bases outside the gene matches: 6. Germline V lookup: CDR1 SNHLY, CDR2 FYNNEI. CDR3: CASSETGISEQYF. CDR3 coding DNA: TGTGCCAGCAGTGAGACAGGGATCTCGGAGCAGTACTTC.

The sample holds a few counts of this clone. V usage is TRBV30 and J usage is TRBJ2-1, with 9 bases fitting TRBD2. V was pared by 5 bases and J by 5 bases, with 4 bases of the junction left unmatched. Germline V gives CDR1 GTSNPN, CDR2 SVGIG (reference sequence). The CDR3 is 13 amino acids. CDR3: CAWYSGSDNEQFF. CDR3 coding DNA: TGTGCCTGGTATAGCGGGAGTGACAATGAGCAGTTCTTC.

This sequence joins TRBV19 and TRBJ2-3; perhaps TRBD1 as D (6 bases). Per the germline V gene, CDR1 is LNHDA and CDR2 is SQIVND (reference sequence). V was cut by 10 bases and J by 0 bases, with 11 bases left in between. CDR3 length equals 13 residues. Here the CDR3 reads CATGTTSTDTQYF. The CDR3 region has the DNA TGTGCCACTGGGACAACTAGCACAGATACGCAGTATTTT. Variable domain in full (rest from reference TRBV19 and TRBJ2-3): DGGITQSPKYLFRKEGQNVTLSCEQNLNHDAMYWYRQDPGQGLRLIYYSQIVNDFQKGDIAEGYSVSREKKESFPLTVTSAQKNPTAFYLCATGTTSTDTQYFGPGTRLTVL.

The rearrangement links TRBV4-3 to TRBJ1-4; 10 bases align to TRBD1. The V and J ends lost 0 bases and 5 bases, in that order; junction bases with no gene match: 6. The germline V gene has CDR1 LGHNA and CDR2 YSLEER. This CDR3 has 17 amino acids. CDR3 nucleotide sequence: TGCGCCAGCAGCCAAGATCTCGGACAGGGGGGCAATGAAAAACTGTTTTTT. Translated, it gives CASSQDLGQGGNEKLFF.

CDR3 sequence (DNA): TGTGCCAGCGGGGAGGCTAGCAATCAGCCCCAGCATTTT. It is translated as CASGEASNQPQHF. The chain employs TRBV25-1 and TRBJ1-5; the D is unclear. This CDR3 comprises 13 residues. From germline, CDR1 is MGHDK and CDR2 SYGVNS. V was shortened by 8 bases and J by 0 bases, with 8 bases between the two germline ends. The entire variable domain, with the rest obtained from reference TRBV25-1 and TRBJ1-5, is as follows: EADIYQTPRYLVIGTGKKITLECSQTMGHDKMYWYQQDPGMELHLIHYSYGVNSTEKGDLSSESTVSRIRTEHFPLTLESARPSHTSQYLCASGEASNQPQHFGDGTRLSIL.

CDR3 region: CASSSWTENDGYTF. The CDR3 nucleotides read TGTGCCAGCAGTTCATGGACAGAGAACGATGGCTACACCTTC. The chain couples TRBV6-5 to TRBJ1-2; TRBD1 might be the D (6 bases). Germline loops: CDR1 MNHEY, CDR2 SVGAGI. Trimming cost V 4 bases and J 6 bases, with 15 bases left between them. The CDR3 runs 14 residues.

This clone was counted a single time. V is TRBV6-1 and J is TRBJ1-1; no clear D. The CDR3 runs to 13 residues. The V gene's germline CDR1 is MNHNS and CDR2 SASEGT. Trimming took 9 bases from V and 2 from J, leaving 13 bases between them. The CDR3 DNA reads TGTGCCAGTGTACGCCTATCTAACACTGAAGCTTTCTTT. It specifies CASVRLSNTEAFF.